A selection of T cell receptor beta chains follows, all from one sample in a study of regulatory T cells in long-lasting Graves disease. TCRdb passed the multiplex PCR reads through MiXCR, listing each CDR3 protein once. The sample yields roughly 510,000 distinct CDR3 sequences, 16% seen once. The same data also went into a second study, on T cells in Graves' hyperthyroidism and ophthalmopathy.

The sample here was peripheral blood mononuclear cells (PBMCs), taken at new diagnosis, from a patient treated with antithyroid drugs. The receptors were gathered from a man younger than 35 with Graves disease. Both conserved end residues are part of each CDR3. D genes are given only for firm matches. Clone size is given for some rows only: seen once, a few or many times, or a class if the clone is expanded.

d_call,v_call,clone_size,j_call,cdr3_aa,cdr3_nt
NA,TRBV5-1,NA,TRBJ2-7,CASSSLGAWEEQYF,TGCGCCAGCAGCTCCTTGGGGGCTTGGGAGGAGCAGTACTTC
NA,TRBV12-3/TRBV12-4,many,TRBJ2-7,CASSLAGLAGEQYF,TGTGCCAGCAGTTTGGCCGGGCTAGCCGGCGAGCAGTACTTC
TRBD2,TRBV5-1,NA,TRBJ2-3,CASSLDGGGSTDTQYF,TGCGCCAGCAGCTTGGACGGCGGGGGAAGCACAGATACGCAGTATTTT
NA,TRBV2,many,TRBJ1-5,CASSLGARQPQHF,TGTGCCAGCAGTCTAGGGGCGAGGCAGCCCCAGCATTTT
TRBD1,TRBV27,many,TRBJ2-3,CARSTGSSTDTQYF,TGTGCCAGGTCGACAGGGTCCAGCACAGATACGCAGTATTTT
NA,TRBV30,NA,TRBJ1-1,CAQQKTVTEAFF,TGTGCCCAACAAAAGACAGTGACTGAAGCTTTCTTT
NA,TRBV6-1,many,TRBJ1-2,CASSKGPGDYGYTF,TGTGCCAGCAGTAAGGGACCGGGGGACTATGGCTACACCTTC
TRBD2,TRBV20-1,many,TRBJ2-7,CSAMAGLDTYEQYF,TGCAGTGCTATGGCGGGACTAGATACTTACGAGCAGTACTTC
NA,TRBV7-7,few,TRBJ2-5,CASSLSGATETQYF,TGTGCTAGCAGCTTATCAGGAGCGACGGAGACCCAGTACTTC
TRBD1,TRBV5-5,few,TRBJ2-3,CASSDDRGADTQYF,TGTGCCAGCAGCGATGACAGGGGCGCAGATACGCAGTATTTT
NA,TRBV30,NA,TRBJ2-7,CAWSVGSGIEQYF,TGTGCCTGGAGTGTAGGGTCCGGGATCGAGCAGTACTTC
NA,TRBV10-3,many,TRBJ2-1,CAISGGSSENEQFF,TGTGCCATCAGTGGGGGTTCCTCTGAGAATGAGCAGTTCTTC
NA,TRBV28,many,TRBJ1-6,CASSLIRGNYNSPLHF,TGTGCCAGCAGTTTGATAAGGGGGAACTATAATTCACCCCTCCACTTT
TRBD1,TRBV20-1,many,TRBJ2-5,CSAPDRGGETQYF,TGCAGTGCTCCCGACAGGGGAGGAGAGACCCAGTACTTC
NA,TRBV2,many,TRBJ2-3,CASTAAIGTDTQYF,TGTGCCAGCACCGCCGCGATCGGCACAGATACGCAGTATTTT
TRBD2,TRBV2,few,TRBJ2-2,CASIKTSGTQTNTGELFF,TGTGCCAGCATTAAGACTAGCGGGACCCAAACGAACACCGGGGAGCTGTTTTTT
NA,TRBV28,NA,TRBJ2-2,CASSLGTNNTGELFF,TGTGCCAGCAGTTTGGGGACGAATAACACCGGGGAGCTGTTTTTT
NA,TRBV7-9,many,TRBJ2-1,CAVQGYNEQFF,TGTGCCGTGCAGGGGTACAATGAGCAGTTCTTC
TRBD1,TRBV2,many,TRBJ2-6,CASSSRTGTSGANVLTF,TGTGCCAGCAGTTCTAGGACAGGGACCTCTGGGGCCAACGTCCTGACTTTC
TRBD1,TRBV19,NA,TRBJ2-7,CASSNPTGDSYERYF,TGTGCCAGTAGTAATCCTACAGGGGACAGCTACGAGCGGTACTTC
TRBD1,TRBV19,many,TRBJ2-7,CASSPTGIYEQYF,TGTGCCAGTAGCCCGACAGGGATCTACGAGCAGTACTTC
NA,TRBV12-3/TRBV12-4,many,TRBJ2-1,CASSFGFFEQFF,TGTGCCAGCAGTTTTGGTTTTTTTGAGCAGTTCTTC
TRBD2,TRBV4-1,NA,TRBJ2-1,CASSQVPAGVEQFF,TGCGCCAGCAGCCAAGTTCCAGCGGGGGTCGAGCAGTTCTTC
NA,TRBV7-9,NA,TRBJ1-2,CASSLRQGPLSDYGYTF,TGTGCCAGCAGCTTAAGGCAGGGTCCCCTTTCTGACTATGGCTACACCTTC
NA,TRBV11-2,many,TRBJ2-3,CASSRIPTVSDTQYF,TGTGCCAGCAGCCGAATCCCGACTGTGTCAGATACGCAGTATTTT
NA,TRBV7-2,many,TRBJ2-3,CASTRYLGPDTQYF,TGTGCCAGCACCAGATACTTGGGCCCAGATACGCAGTATTTT
NA,TRBV5-1,NA,TRBJ2-3,CASSPRHGTDTQYF,TGCGCCAGCAGCCCGAGACATGGGACAGATACGCAGTATTTT
NA,TRBV30,NA,TRBJ2-7,CAWQKQAFPSYEQYF,TGTGCCTGGCAAAAACAGGCCTTTCCCTCCTACGAGCAGTACTTC
NA,TRBV7-8,many,TRBJ1-5,CASSVGDLVNQPQHF,TGTGCCAGCAGTGTCGGGGACTTAGTCAATCAGCCCCAGCATTTT
TRBD2,TRBV5-1,NA,TRBJ2-1,CASSPGTTNNEQFF,TGCGCCAGCAGCCCCGGGACTACCAACAATGAGCAGTTCTTC
NA,TRBV6-2/TRBV6-3,NA,TRBJ1-1,CASTPRSGGPKAFF,TGTGCCAGCACACCAAGGTCGGGAGGACCTAAAGCTTTCTTT
NA,TRBV27,few,TRBJ1-5,CASSLFSGERAQPQHF,TGTGCCAGCAGTTTATTTTCTGGAGAGCGGGCTCAGCCCCAGCATTTT
NA,TRBV29-1,NA,TRBJ1-1,CSAGAGWGMGTEAFF,TGCAGCGCGGGAGCGGGTTGGGGGATGGGCACTGAAGCTTTCTTT
TRBD2,TRBV6-9,many,TRBJ2-5,CASSYAGGRETQYF,TGTGCCAGCAGTTACGCGGGAGGGCGGGAGACCCAGTACTTC
TRBD1,TRBV6-1,few,TRBJ1-3,CASNRGPSSGNTIYF,TGTGCCAGCAACAGGGGACCGAGCTCTGGAAACACCATATATTTT
TRBD2,TRBV20-1,NA,TRBJ2-3,CSVHHPSGSSTDTQYF,TGCAGTGTCCATCATCCTAGCGGGAGCAGCACAGATACGCAGTATTTT
NA,TRBV6-1,few,TRBJ1-1,CASSEDLGAASATFF,TGTGCCAGCAGTGAAGATCTAGGGGCGGCCTCCGCGACTTTCTTT
NA,TRBV20-1,NA,TRBJ1-6,CSASSLDYNSPLHF,TGCAGTGCTAGTTCCCTGGACTATAATTCACCCCTCCACTTT
NA,TRBV7-9,NA,TRBJ1-2,CASSLGGLGRGAYGYTF,TGTGCCAGCAGCTTGGGGGGGCTTGGCCGAGGCGCCTATGGCTACACCTTC
NA,TRBV4-1,NA,TRBJ2-3,CASRTPLTDTQYF,TGCGCCAGCAGGACACCGCTCACAGATACGCAGTATTTT
NA,TRBV7-6,NA,TRBJ1-4,CASSRRDVNEKLFF,TGTGCCAGCAGCCGGCGAGACGTAAATGAAAAACTGTTTTTT
NA,TRBV27,few,TRBJ2-3,CASSFVGGQDTQYF,TGTGCCAGCAGTTTCGTGGGGGGCCAAGATACGCAGTATTTT
NA,TRBV30,few,TRBJ2-1,CAWGYSVYNEQFF,TGTGCCTGGGGTTACAGCGTCTACAATGAGCAGTTCTTC
TRBD1,TRBV13,NA,TRBJ2-3,CASSWGTDRTDTQYF,TGTGCCAGCAGCTGGGGGACAGATCGCACAGATACGCAGTATTTT
TRBD1,TRBV30,few,TRBJ2-7,CAWTNRGPYEQYF,TGTGCCTGGACTAACAGGGGCCCCTACGAGCAGTACTTC
NA,TRBV4-2,NA,TRBJ1-4,CASSQRGMDGEELFF,TGTGCCAGCAGCCAACGGGGGATGGATGGTGAGGAACTGTTTTTT
NA,TRBV15,NA,TRBJ1-1,CATSRDGHTEAFF,TGTGCCACCAGCAGAGATGGTCACACTGAAGCTTTCTTT
TRBD2,TRBV30,NA,TRBJ2-1,CAWSALAGAANEQFF,TGTGCCTGGAGTGCGCTAGCGGGAGCAGCCAATGAGCAGTTCTTC
TRBD1,TRBV11-1,NA,TRBJ2-7,CASSVGGTGASYEQYF,TGTGCCAGCAGCGTAGGTGGGACAGGGGCTTCCTACGAGCAGTACTTC
NA,TRBV6-1,many,TRBJ2-2,CASSEVQGGGELFF,TGTGCCAGCAGTGAAGTTCAGGGTGGCGGGGAGCTGTTTTTT
NA,TRBV6-1,NA,TRBJ2-3,CASSKIEEDTQYF,TGTGCCAGCAGTAAGATCGAGGAGGATACGCAGTATTTT
TRBD1,TRBV6-1,many,TRBJ2-5,CASSSGTGLETQYF,TGTGCCAGCAGCTCCGGGACAGGGCTGGAGACCCAGTACTTC
TRBD2,TRBV20-1,NA,TRBJ2-4,CRGGEGAKNIQYF,TGCAGGGGGGGGGAGGGAGCCAAAAACATTCAGTACTTC
TRBD1,TRBV6-1,many,TRBJ2-5,CASRPWTGLGETQYF,TGTGCCAGCAGACCTTGGACAGGGTTGGGGGAGACCCAGTACTTC
TRBD2,TRBV10-3,NA,TRBJ2-7,CATTSTSGSREQYF,TGTGCCACCACTAGCACTAGCGGGAGTCGGGAGCAGTACTTC
TRBD2,TRBV19,few,TRBJ2-5,CASQDGGWNSQETQYF,TGTGCCAGCCAAGACGGGGGGTGGAATTCGCAAGAGACCCAGTACTTC
NA,TRBV9,NA,TRBJ2-7,CASSASWHNEQYF,TGTGCCAGCAGCGCTTCCTGGCACAACGAGCAGTACTTC
NA,TRBV9,NA,TRBJ2-7,CASSVDTGAVYEQYF,TGTGCCAGCAGCGTAGATACGGGGGCGGTCTACGAGCAGTACTTC
TRBD1,TRBV29-1,many,TRBJ1-5,CSVGTGGQPQHF,TGCAGCGTGGGGACAGGGGGTCAGCCCCAGCATTTT
NA,TRBV11-2,few,TRBJ2-2,CASSLPGRNTGELFF,TGTGCCAGCAGCTTACCTGGCCGCAACACCGGGGAGCTGTTTTTT